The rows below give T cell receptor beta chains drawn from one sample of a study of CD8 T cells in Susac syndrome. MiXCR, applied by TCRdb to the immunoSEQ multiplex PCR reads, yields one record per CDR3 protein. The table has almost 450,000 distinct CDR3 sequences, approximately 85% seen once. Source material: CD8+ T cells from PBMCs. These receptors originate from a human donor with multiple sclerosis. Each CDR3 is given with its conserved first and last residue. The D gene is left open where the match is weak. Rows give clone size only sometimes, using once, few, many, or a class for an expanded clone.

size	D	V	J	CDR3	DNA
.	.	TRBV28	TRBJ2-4	CASSPPPGQLTLAKNIQYF	TGTGCCAGCAGTCCTCCTCCGGGACAACTAACCCTAGCCAAAAACATTCAGTACTTC
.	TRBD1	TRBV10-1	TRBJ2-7	CASSKQGVVYEQYF	TGCGCCAGCAGTAAACAGGGGGTTGTCTACGAGCAGTACTTC
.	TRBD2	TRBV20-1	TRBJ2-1	CSARELAGGHYEQFF	TGCAGTGCTAGAGAGCTAGCGGGAGGGCACTATGAGCAGTTCTTC
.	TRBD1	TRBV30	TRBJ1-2	CACTGAYGYTF	TGTGCCTGTACAGGGGCCTATGGCTACACCTTC
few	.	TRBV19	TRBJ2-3	CASSFGGRTDTQYF	TGTGCCAGTAGTTTTGGAGGGAGGACAGATACGCAGTATTTT
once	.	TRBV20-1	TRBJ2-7	CSARGTGTLSSYEQYF	TGCAGTGCTAGAGGAACGGGAACACTGTCGTCCTACGAGCAGTACTTC
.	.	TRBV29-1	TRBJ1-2	CSVITGSHYGYTF	TGCAGCGTTATCACCGGGTCCCACTATGGCTACACCTTC
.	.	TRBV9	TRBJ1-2	CASESLLYGYTF	TGTGCCAGTGAATCCCTACTGTATGGCTACACCTTC
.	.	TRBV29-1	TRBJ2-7	CSVGPAYEQYF	TGCAGCGTGGGACCAGCCTACGAGCAGTACTTC
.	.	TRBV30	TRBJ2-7	CAVDDGAGEQYF	TGTGCCGTAGACGACGGGGCCGGGGAGCAGTACTTC
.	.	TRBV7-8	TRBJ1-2	CASSFSSGTSYGYAF	TGTGCCAGCAGCTTCTCCAGTGGGACTTCCTATGGCTACGCCTTC
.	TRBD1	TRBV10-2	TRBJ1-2	CASSETGESFYYGYTF	TGCGCCAGCAGTGAGACAGGGGAGTCTTTTTACTATGGCTACACCTTC
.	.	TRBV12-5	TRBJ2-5	CASGQGFEQETQYF	TGTGCTAGTGGCCAGGGGTTCGAACAAGAGACCCAGTACTTC
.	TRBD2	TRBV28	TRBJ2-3	CASSLAGGWNTQYF	TGTGCCAGCAGTCTAGCGGGAGGGTGGAATACGCAGTATTTT
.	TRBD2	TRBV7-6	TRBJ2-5	CASSLAGGVAETQYF	TGTGCCAGCAGCTTAGCCGGGGGGGTGGCCGAGACCCAGTACTTC
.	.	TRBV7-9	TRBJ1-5	CASSLGDLTNQPQHF	TGTGCCAGCAGCTTAGGGGATCTGACCAATCAGCCCCAGCATTTT
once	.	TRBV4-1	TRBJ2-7	CASSQDYVTYEQYF	TGCGCCAGCAGCCAAGACTACGTAACTTACGAGCAGTACTTC
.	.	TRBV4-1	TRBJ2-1	CASSRVSVIEFEQFF	TGCGCCAGCAGCCGGGTATCTGTTATAGAGTTTGAGCAGTTCTTC
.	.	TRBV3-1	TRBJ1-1	CASSRDMYPTEAFF	TGTGCCAGCAGCCGCGACATGTATCCCACTGAAGCTTTCTTT
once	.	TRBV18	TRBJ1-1	CASSPPNNDRKNTEAFF	TGTGCCAGCTCACCTCCGAACAACGACAGGAAGAACACTGAAGCTTTCTTT
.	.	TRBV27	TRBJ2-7	CASGIPSSYEQYF	TGTGCCAGTGGGATCCCCAGCTCCTACGAGCAGTACTTC
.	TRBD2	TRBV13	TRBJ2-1	CASSPLPAGGPNEQFF	TGTGCCAGCAGCCCCCTTCCAGCGGGGGGCCCCAATGAGCAGTTCTTC
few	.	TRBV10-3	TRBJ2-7	CAISSGEEQAYEQYF	TGTGCCATCAGCTCGGGGGAGGAACAGGCCTACGAGCAGTACTTC
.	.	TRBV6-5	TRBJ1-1	CASSYSSTVRSEAFF	TGTGCCAGCAGTTATAGCTCCACGGTGCGGAGTGAAGCTTTCTTT
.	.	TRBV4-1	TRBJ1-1	CASSRGGGGNTEAFF	TGCGCCAGCAGCCGCGGCGGGGGCGGGAACACTGAAGCTTTCTTT
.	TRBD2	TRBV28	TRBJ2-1	CASSFATSGKTHLLDEQFF	TGTGCCAGCAGTTTCGCGACTAGCGGGAAGACTCACTTGCTGGATGAGCAGTTCTTC
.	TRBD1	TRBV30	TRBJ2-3	CAWSVGQGFPDTQYF	TGTGCCTGGTCGGTGGGACAGGGGTTCCCAGATACGCAGTATTTT
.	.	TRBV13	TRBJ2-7	CASSRPTRSDEQYF	TGTGCCAGCAGCCGACCGACACGGTCAGACGAGCAGTACTTC
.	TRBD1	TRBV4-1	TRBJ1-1	CASSQDPGTGGTEAFF	TGCGCCAGCAGCCAAGATCCAGGGACAGGGGGCACTGAAGCTTTCTTT
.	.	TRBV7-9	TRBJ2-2	CASSPTRGPGELFF	TGTGCCAGCAGTCCCACCAGGGGCCCCGGGGAGCTGTTTTTT
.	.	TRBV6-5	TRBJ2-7	CASSYQGARYEQYF	TGTGCCAGCAGTTATCAAGGGGCTCGCTACGAGCAGTACTTC
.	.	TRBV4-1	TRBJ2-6	CASSQGPTGANVLTF	TGCGCCAGCAGCCAAGGCCCCACGGGGGCCAACGTCCTGACTTTC
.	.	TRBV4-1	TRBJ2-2	CASSQGMSDTGELFF	TGCGCCAGCAGCCAGGGGATGAGCGACACCGGGGAGCTGTTTTTT
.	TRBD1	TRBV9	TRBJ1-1	CASSDTTGLTEAFF	TGTGCCAGCAGCGATACGACAGGGCTCACTGAAGCTTTCTTT
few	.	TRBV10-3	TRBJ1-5	CAISDGDRTYNQPQHF	TGTGCCATCAGTGACGGAGACAGGACCTACAATCAGCCCCAGCATTTT
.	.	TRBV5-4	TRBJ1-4	CASRQSLNEKLFF	TGTGCCAGCAGACAGAGTCTTAATGAAAAACTGTTTTTT
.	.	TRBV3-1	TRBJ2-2	CASSQDPAELLLNTGELFF	TGTGCCAGCAGCCAAGACCCGGCGGAGCTCCTCCTGAACACCGGGGAGCTGTTTTTT
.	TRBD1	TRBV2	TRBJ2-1	CASSEYTGDNEQFF	TGTGCCAGCAGTGAATACACAGGGGACAATGAGCAGTTCTTC
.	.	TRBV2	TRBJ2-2	CASSEQGPIPTGELFF	TGTGCCAGCAGTGAACAGGGACCGATTCCCACCGGGGAGCTGTTTTTT
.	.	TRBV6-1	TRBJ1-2	CASSEVAADTF	TGTGCCAGCAGTGAAGTGGCCGCGGACACCTTC
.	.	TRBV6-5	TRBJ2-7	CASSYFPRQSEGYEQYF	TGTGCCAGCAGTTACTTTCCGCGACAGTCCGAGGGCTACGAGCAGTACTTC
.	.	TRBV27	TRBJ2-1	CASSLTGLAYNEQFF	TGTGCCAGCAGTCTAACAGGTTTAGCCTACAATGAGCAGTTCTTC
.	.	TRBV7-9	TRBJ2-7	CASSDHSYEQYF	TGTGCCAGCAGCGACCACTCCTACGAGCAGTACTTC
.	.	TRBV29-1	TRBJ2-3	CSVPWEKSTDTQYF	TGCAGCGTCCCCTGGGAGAAAAGCACAGATACGCAGTATTTT
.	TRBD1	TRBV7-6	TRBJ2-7	CASSFGTGPSYEQYF	TGTGCCAGCTCATTCGGGACAGGGCCTTCCTACGAGCAGTACTTC
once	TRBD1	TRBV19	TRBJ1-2	CASSAQAAGTEENYGYTF	TGTGCCAGTAGTGCCCAAGCCGCCGGGACAGAAGAAAACTATGGCTACACCTTC
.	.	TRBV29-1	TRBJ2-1	CSVVQDNYNEQFF	TGCAGCGTTGTCCAGGACAACTACAATGAGCAGTTCTTC
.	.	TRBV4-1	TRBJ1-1	CASSPPEGRAIF	TGCGCCAGCAGCCCACCTGAGGGACGGGCTATCTTT
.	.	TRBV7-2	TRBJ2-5	CASSPDRKTQYF	TGTGCCAGCAGCCCCGATAGAAAGACCCAGTACTTC
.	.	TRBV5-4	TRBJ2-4	CATQGGNIQYF	TGTGCCACCCAGGGGGGGAACATTCAGTACTTC
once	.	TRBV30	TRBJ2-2	CAWSVGQGGGELFF	TGTGCCTGGAGTGTAGGGCAGGGAGGTGGGGAGCTGTTTTTT
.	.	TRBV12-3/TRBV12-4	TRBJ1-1	CASSLQGRGTEAFF	TGTGCCAGCAGTCTACAGGGCAGGGGCACTGAGGCTTTCTTT
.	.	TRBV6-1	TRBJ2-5	CASSESGESGTQYF	TGTGCCAGCAGTGAATCGGGTGAAAGCGGGACCCAGTACTTC